The rows below give T cell receptor beta chains drawn from one sample of a study of blood T cell repertoires in COVID-19. Profiling relied on immunoSEQ multiplex PCR, and the TCRdb table lists in-frame clones only, not all of them. The table lists 200,000 to 250,000 clones, about 85% of them singletons, with around 1% in the top ten. The sequenced material came from peripheral blood. The receptors shown here come from a middle-aged man with acute or convalescent COVID-19. Both conserved end residues are part of each CDR3. A D gene is named only where the DNA matches it firmly. Where a row states a size, it is once, few, many or the class of an expanded clone; other rows omit it.

D gene	V gene	J gene	clone size	CDR3 protein	CDR3 DNA
NA	TRBV19	TRBJ2-1	NA	CASSIVAELKRDEQFF	TGTGCCAGTAGTATAGTAGCTGAGCTGAAACGTGATGAGCAGTTCTTC
TRBD1	TRBV5-1	TRBJ1-1	NA	CASSLSRGQISMNTEAFF	TGCGCCAGCAGCTTAAGCAGGGGGCAGATTTCCATGAACACTGAAGCTTTCTTT
NA	TRBV5-6	TRBJ1-5	NA	CASSRRGGSNQPQHF	TGTGCCAGCAGCCGAAGAGGGGGTTCCAATCAGCCCCAGCATTTT
NA	TRBV6-1	TRBJ1-1	NA	CASSESAGTEAFF	TGTGCCAGCAGTGAGTCGGCAGGCACTGAAGCTTTCTTT
TRBD1	TRBV18	TRBJ1-2	NA	CASSAGQGLGYTF	TGTGCCAGCTCAGCGGGACAGGGGCTTGGCTACACCTTC
NA	TRBV30	TRBJ1-4	NA	CAWSFWQNEKLFF	TGTGCCTGGAGTTTTTGGCAAAATGAAAAACTGTTTTTT
NA	TRBV11-3	TRBJ2-7	NA	CASSLDRGAYYEQYF	TGTGCCAGCAGCTTAGATCGTGGAGCATATTACGAGCAGTACTTC
TRBD2	TRBV15	TRBJ2-1	NA	CATSLRDGGAGDEQFF	TGTGCCACCAGCCTACGAGACGGGGGGGCTGGGGATGAGCAGTTCTTC
TRBD1	TRBV5-6	TRBJ2-7	NA	CASSPGQGGYEQYF	TGTGCCAGCAGCCCGGGACAGGGAGGCTACGAGCAGTACTTC
NA	TRBV28	TRBJ2-3	NA	CASRGFLAGESDTQYF	TGTGCCAGCAGGGGGTTCCTGGCAGGGGAATCAGATACGCAGTATTTT
TRBD1	TRBV7-3	TRBJ1-2	NA	CASSTSGTGASTF	TGTGCCAGCAGCACGTCCGGGACAGGCGCTTCCACCTTC
TRBD1	TRBV2	TRBJ2-1	NA	CASSGDRGIDEQFF	TGTGCCAGCAGTGGGGACAGGGGTATTGATGAGCAGTTCTTC
NA	TRBV29-1	TRBJ2-1	NA	CSVERRGQYNEQFF	TGCAGCGTTGAGAGGAGGGGGCAATACAATGAGCAGTTCTTC
TRBD2	TRBV2	TRBJ2-7	medium-sized	CASSVGLAGKLYEQYF	TGTGCCAGCAGCGTTGGACTAGCGGGGAAACTGTACGAGCAGTACTTC
NA	TRBV6-2/TRBV6-3	TRBJ2-7	NA	CASSYSDPLYEQYF	TGTGCCAGCAGTTATTCCGATCCACTCTACGAGCAGTACTTC
TRBD1	TRBV15	TRBJ1-3	NA	CATSSTGEWNTIYF	TGTGCCACCAGCAGTACAGGGGAGTGGAACACCATATATTTT
TRBD2	TRBV5-1	TRBJ2-5	NA	CASSLKTSGGLGETQYF	TGCGCCAGCAGCCTTAAGACTAGCGGGGGATTAGGAGAGACCCAGTACTTC
TRBD2	TRBV4-1	TRBJ2-3	NA	CASSQEGPSGGASTDTQYF	TGCGCCAGCAGCCAAGAGGGGCCTAGCGGGGGGGCTAGCACAGATACGCAGTATTTT
NA	TRBV2	TRBJ1-1	NA	CASSPQGIPAPEAFF	TGTGCCAGCAGCCCACAGGGTATCCCCGCTCCCGAAGCTTTCTTT
NA	TRBV2	TRBJ1-2	NA	CATEENLTGGYTF	TGTGCCACCGAAGAAAACTTAACAGGTGGCTACACCTTC
NA	TRBV7-3	TRBJ2-5	NA	CASSLGGTETQYF	TGTGCCAGCAGCTTAGGGGGGACGGAGACCCAGTACTTC
NA	TRBV20-1	TRBJ1-1	NA	CSVKGGTEAFF	TGCAGTGTCAAAGGAGGCACTGAAGCTTTCTTT
TRBD1	TRBV18	TRBJ1-5	NA	CASSSQGPSNQPQHF	TGTGCCAGCTCGTCACAGGGGCCGAGCAATCAGCCCCAGCATTTT
NA	TRBV4-2	TRBJ2-5	NA	CASSQDLGPKGGETQYF	TGTGCCAGCAGCCAAGATCTAGGACCTAAAGGAGGGGAGACCCAGTACTTC
TRBD1	TRBV30	TRBJ2-3	NA	CAWSRGRETDTQYF	TGTGCCTGGAGCAGGGGGCGGGAAACAGATACGCAGTATTTT
NA	TRBV27	TRBJ2-7	NA	CASSSRHRYEQYF	TGTGCCAGCAGTTCGAGACATAGGTACGAGCAGTACTTC
TRBD1	TRBV9	TRBJ1-2	NA	CASSGQGLSYGYTF	TGTGCCAGCAGCGGACAGGGGTTGAGCTATGGCTACACCTTC
NA	TRBV18	TRBJ2-7	NA	CASSPRRDGSYEQYF	TGTGCCAGCTCACCACGGCGGGACGGATCCTACGAGCAGTACTTC
NA	TRBV20-1	TRBJ1-1	NA	CSASWRNTEAFF	TGCAGTGCTAGTTGGAGGAACACTGAAGCTTTCTTT
TRBD1	TRBV28	TRBJ2-7	once	CASSSGTEAYEQYF	TGTGCCAGCAGTTCTGGGACAGAGGCCTACGAGCAGTACTTC
TRBD1	TRBV5-1	TRBJ1-2	NA	CASSSTTSGQSAEGYTF	TGCGCCAGCAGCTCTACTACCTCGGGACAGAGTGCTGAAGGCTACACCTTC
TRBD1	TRBV6-6	TRBJ1-2	NA	CASSYFPGQGGYGYTF	TGTGCCAGCAGTTACTTTCCCGGACAGGGCGGCTATGGCTACACCTTC
TRBD1	TRBV2	TRBJ1-6	NA	CASSPPDRDGPPLHF	TGTGCCAGCAGTCCGCCCGACAGGGACGGGCCACCCCTCCACTTT
NA	TRBV7-9	TRBJ2-4	NA	CASSLNYGGAIQYF	TGTGCCAGCAGCTTAAATTATGGCGGGGCCATTCAGTACTTC
NA	TRBV7-2	TRBJ1-1	once	CASSPGLKNTEAFF	TGTGCCAGCAGCCCCGGACTGAAGAACACTGAAGCTTTCTTT
NA	TRBV5-6	TRBJ1-2	NA	CASTVQGWNYGYTF	TGTGCCAGCACCGTACAGGGTTGGAACTATGGCTACACCTTC
NA	TRBV7-3	TRBJ2-5	once	CASSFNGGETQYF	TGTGCCAGCAGCTTTAATGGGGGGGAGACCCAGTACTTC
TRBD1	TRBV5-6	TRBJ2-7	once	CASSSSPGQGFYEQYF	TGTGCCAGCAGCTCGTCACCGGGACAGGGATTCTACGAGCAGTACTTC
NA	TRBV19	TRBJ2-2	NA	CASTPPGQSTGELFF	TGTGCCAGTACCCCCCCCGGACAGTCTACCGGGGAGCTGTTTTTT
NA	TRBV18	TRBJ1-1	NA	CASSPLSTNTEAFF	TGTGCCAGCTCACCACTATCTACGAACACTGAAGCTTTCTTT
TRBD1	TRBV11-2	TRBJ1-3	few	CASSPPDRRQGLGNTIYF	TGTGCCAGCAGCCCCCCTGATAGGAGACAGGGCCTGGGAAACACCATATATTTT
NA	TRBV6-1	TRBJ1-3	NA	CASSEILHRETIYF	TGTGCCAGCAGTGAAATTTTGCACAGGGAAACCATATATTTT